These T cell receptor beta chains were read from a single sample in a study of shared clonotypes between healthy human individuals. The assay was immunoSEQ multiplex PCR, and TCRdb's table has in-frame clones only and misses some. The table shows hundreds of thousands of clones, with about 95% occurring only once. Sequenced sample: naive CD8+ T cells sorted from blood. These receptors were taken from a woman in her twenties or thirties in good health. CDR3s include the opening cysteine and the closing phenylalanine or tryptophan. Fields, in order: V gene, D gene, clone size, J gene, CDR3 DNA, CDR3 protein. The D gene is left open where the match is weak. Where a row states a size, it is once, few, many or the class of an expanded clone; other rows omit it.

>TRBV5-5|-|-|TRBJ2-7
TGTGCCAGCAGCTTGTCCTTTTCTTTAATCTACGAGCAGTACTTC
CASSLSFSLIYEQYF
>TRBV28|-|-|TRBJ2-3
TGTGCCAGCAGTCCGGACACCTATAACACAGATACGCAGTATTTT
CASSPDTYNTDTQYF
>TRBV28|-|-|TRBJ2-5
TGTGCCAGCAGGAGGGCTTACGCCCAAGAGACCCAGTACTTC
CASRRAYAQETQYF
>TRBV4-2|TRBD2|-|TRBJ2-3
TGTGCCAGCAGCCAGGGGACTAGCGGGACTTCCACAGATACGCAGTATTTT
CASSQGTSGTSTDTQYF
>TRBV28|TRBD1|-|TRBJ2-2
TGTGCCAGCAGTTTGACAGGGGGTTGGACCGGGGAGCTGTTTTTT
CASSLTGGWTGELFF
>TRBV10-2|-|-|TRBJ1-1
TGCGCCAGCAGTGAAGGACGGACTTCTGAAGCTTTCTTT
CASSEGRTSEAFF
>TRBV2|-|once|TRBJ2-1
TGTGCCAGCGAGCAGTACAATGAGCAGTTCTTC
CASEQYNEQFF
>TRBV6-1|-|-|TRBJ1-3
TGTGCCAGCAGTCAGGGGCCTCGGCCTGGAAACACCATATATTTT
CASSQGPRPGNTIYF
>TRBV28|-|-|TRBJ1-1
TGTGCCAGCAGTTTATATGGGGTATCCGAAGCTTTCTTT
CASSLYGVSEAFF
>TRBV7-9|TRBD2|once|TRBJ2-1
TGTGCCAGCAGCTTAGTAGCGGGAGGGCCCAATGAGCAGTTCTTC
CASSLVAGGPNEQFF
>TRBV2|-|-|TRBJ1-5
TGTGCCAGCAGTGGGACAGCGCATAGCAATCAGCCCCAGCATTTT
CASSGTAHSNQPQHF
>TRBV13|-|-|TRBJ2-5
TGTGCCAGCAGCTTCGGGATGACGGGTGAGACCCAGTACTTC
CASSFGMTGETQYF
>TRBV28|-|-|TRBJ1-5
TGTGCCAGCAGTTTAAAGGGCGGGGTTCAGCCCCAGCATTTT
CASSLKGGVQPQHF
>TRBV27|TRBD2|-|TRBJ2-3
TGTGCCAGCAGTTTATGGGCGACTGGCGGGAGGGATACGCAGTATTTT
CASSLWATGGRDTQYF
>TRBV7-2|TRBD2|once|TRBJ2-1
TGTGCCAGCAGCTTAGTTCCAGCGGGAGGGGTCGGGAATGAGCAGTTCTTC
CASSLVPAGGVGNEQFF
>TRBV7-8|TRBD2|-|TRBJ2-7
TGTGCCAGCAGCCCAGGACTAGCGGGAGGGCCACGAGGCTACGAGCAGTACTTC
CASSPGLAGGPRGYEQYF
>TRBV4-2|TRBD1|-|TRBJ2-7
TGTGCCAGCAGCCAATGGACAGGCACGCTGTACGAGCAGTACTTC
CASSQWTGTLYEQYF
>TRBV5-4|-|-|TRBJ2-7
TGTGCCAGCAGCTTCGGGGGTTCCTACGAGCAGTACTTC
CASSFGGSYEQYF
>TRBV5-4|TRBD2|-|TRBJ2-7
TGTGCCAGCAGCACTCGACTAGCGAACTACGAGCAGTACTTC
CASSTRLANYEQYF